This TCR beta chain was captured by sequencing in a study of blood T cells in healthy people across ages. Study-wide points: Higher diversity, along with more naive CD4+ cells, distinguished long-lived donors from aged donors.

V was pared by 3 bases and J by 6 bases, with 9 bases between. Germline V gives CDR1 LGHNT, CDR2 FRNRAP. CDR3 size: 13 residues. Sample-barcoded 5' priming and a J-beta primer mix drove a second PCR of roughly 6 to 12 cycles. Every sample returned 3 million or more CDR3-containing paired-end reads. TCRdb used MiXCR to reprocess the 5' RACE reads, holding one entry per CDR3 protein. The sample carries some 730,000 distinct CDR3 sequences, over 20% recorded once. Worth noting for this clonotype: Its antigen is still unknown.

The TCR sequence derives from a man between 65 and 85 years old in good health. The V and J genes are TRBV12-5 and TRBJ1-5; D is unresolved. Sequenced input: blood. The CDR3 spells CASGLIGGQPQHF. In DNA, the CDR3 is TGTGCTAGTGGTTTAATCGGTGGTCAGCCCCAGCATTTT.